The rows below give T cell receptor beta chains drawn from one sample of a study of blood T cell repertoires in COVID-19. The method was immunoSEQ multiplex PCR; TCRdb's version includes in-frame clones alone and lacks a portion of them. The sample carries about 210,000 clones, around four fifths recorded once. The sequenced sample was peripheral blood. These receptors were taken from a woman aged 50 to 60 with acute or convalescent COVID-19. Each CDR3 is given with its conserved first and last residue. D genes are given only for firm matches. The size entry is marked missing in some rows and otherwise reads once, few, many or a size class.

d_call	v_call	clone_size	j_call	cdr3_nt	cdr3_aa
-	TRBV19	-	TRBJ2-6	TGTGCCAGTAGTATAGCGGGGTCCCCTGGGGCCAACGTCCTGACTTTC	CASSIAGSPGANVLTF
-	TRBV20-1	-	TRBJ2-7	TGCAGTGCTAGGCACACCCAGCAGTACTTC	CSARHTQQYF
-	TRBV5-5	-	TRBJ1-5	TGTGCCAGCAGCGTGGGGGGGCAGGGGACCAGAAGCAATCAGCCCCAGCATTTT	CASSVGGQGTRSNQPQHF
TRBD1	TRBV2	-	TRBJ1-3	TGTGCCAGCAGTGAAGAACGGACAGGGTTTGGAAACACCATATATTTT	CASSEERTGFGNTIYF
-	TRBV7-2	-	TRBJ1-1	TGTGCCAGCAGCTTAAGCGACAGGCGGAACACTGAAGCTTTCTTT	CASSLSDRRNTEAFF
-	TRBV6-5	-	TRBJ2-7	TGTGCCAGCAGTCCCCTCAGGGTTGCCTACTACGAGCAGTACTTC	CASSPLRVAYYEQYF
TRBD2	TRBV19	once	TRBJ2-7	TGTGCCAGTAGTATTCAGCGGGAGTGGGTCGAGCAGTACTTC	CASSIQREWVEQYF
TRBD1	TRBV27	-	TRBJ1-2	TGTGCCAGCAGTTTCTTCGGGACAGGACCCTATGGCTACACCTTC	CASSFFGTGPYGYTF
-	TRBV5-1	-	TRBJ1-1	TGCGCCAGCAGCCCCCCCTCGGGTGGAACTGAAGCTTTCTTT	CASSPPSGGTEAFF
TRBD1	TRBV29-1	-	TRBJ2-1	TGCAGCGCCGTCCCCGGCCGGGACAGGTCAAACAATGAGCAGTTCTTC	CSAVPGRDRSNNEQFF
-	TRBV19	-	TRBJ2-1	TGTGCCAGTAGTCTAGGGACCCTGTCGGGGAATGAGCAGTTCTTC	CASSLGTLSGNEQFF
TRBD2	TRBV18	-	TRBJ2-5	TGTGCCAGCTCACCAGGGCTAGCGGGCACCAGGGCCCAAGAGACCCAGTACTTC	CASSPGLAGTRAQETQYF
TRBD2	TRBV10-2	once	TRBJ2-1	TGCGCCAGCAGTGTTGGGACTAGCGGTTACAATGAGCAGTTCTTC	CASSVGTSGYNEQFF
-	TRBV28	-	TRBJ2-1	TGTGCCAGCAGTGTAGGGGCCAACAATGAGCAGTTCTTC	CASSVGANNEQFF
TRBD2	TRBV28	-	TRBJ2-5	TGTGCCAGCAGAGTTACTAGCGGGAGATTAGAGACCCAGTACTTC	CASRVTSGRLETQYF
-	TRBV7-9	-	TRBJ2-3	TGTGCCAGCAGCCCCCCGTCCACAGATACGCAGTATTTT	CASSPPSTDTQYF
-	TRBV27	-	TRBJ2-1	TGTGCCAGCAGTTTATTCGAGGATAACAATGAGCAGTTCTTC	CASSLFEDNNEQFF
-	TRBV28	once	TRBJ1-2	TGTGCCAGCACAAAGGGCGGGGTGGATGGCTACACCTTC	CASTKGGVDGYTF
TRBD2	TRBV2	-	TRBJ2-4	TGTGCCAGCAGTTGGACTAGCGGGATCGGAAACATTCAGTACTTC	CASSWTSGIGNIQYF
TRBD1	TRBV18	once	TRBJ2-2	TGTGCCAGCTCACCGAATGACAGGGATCGAACCGGGGAGCTGTTTTTT	CASSPNDRDRTGELFF
-	TRBV11-3	once	TRBJ2-2	TGTGCCAGCAGCTCGTACACCGGGGAGCTGTTTTTT	CASSSYTGELFF
-	TRBV10-1	once	TRBJ2-1	TGCGCCAGCTCCAGGGGATTCTACAATGAGCAGTTCTTC	CASSRGFYNEQFF
TRBD2	TRBV10-3	-	TRBJ2-4	TGTGCCATCAGTAAGGGACTAGCGGGAGACATTCAGTACTTC	CAISKGLAGDIQYF
-	TRBV30	-	TRBJ1-2	TGTGCCTGGAGCACACCCCGGGGGATCTATGGCTACACCTTC	CAWSTPRGIYGYTF
TRBD1	TRBV5-1	-	TRBJ1-1	TGCGCCAGCAGCTTGGGCAGGGGGACAGGGATTTGGGGAACTGAAGCTTTCTTT	CASSLGRGTGIWGTEAFF
-	TRBV27	-	TRBJ2-7	TGTGCCAGCAGAACCCAGCGAGGATTCACCTACGAGCAGTACTTC	CASRTQRGFTYEQYF
TRBD2	TRBV7-3	-	TRBJ2-1	TGTGCCAGCAGCTTATACTCGGGTCGGGGGCTAGCGGGAGTCTCCTACAATGAGCAGTTCTTC	CASSLYSGRGLAGVSYNEQFF
-	TRBV6-5	-	TRBJ1-2	TGTGCCAGCACCCCACGCGTTGGGTCAGGTGGCTACACCTTC	CASTPRVGSGGYTF
TRBD1	TRBV11-2	-	TRBJ2-7	TGTGCCAGCAGCTTAGAGGGGGGACAGGGGCACTTC	CASSLEGGQGHF
TRBD1	TRBV24-1	-	TRBJ2-1	TGTGCCACCAGTGATTCCGGACAGGGTTACAATGAGCAGTTCTTC	CATSDSGQGYNEQFF
TRBD1	TRBV5-1	once	TRBJ2-7	TGCGCCAGCAGCTCAGCCGGGACAGGGGGCTACGAGCAGTACTTC	CASSSAGTGGYEQYF
TRBD1	TRBV19	-	TRBJ1-1	TGTGCCAGTAGTATCCTACAGGGGGCGCGCACTGAAGCTTTCTTT	CASSILQGARTEAFF
-	TRBV19	-	TRBJ1-4	TGTGCCAGTACGCAGGCAAGCGGCGGCCTACTGTTTTTT	CASTQASGGLLFF
TRBD1	TRBV19	-	TRBJ2-7	TGTGCCAGTAGTATTCCGGACAGGGCCCCCTACGAGCAGTACTTC	CASSIPDRAPYEQYF
TRBD2	TRBV9	-	TRBJ2-1	TGTGCCAGCAGCGGGGGACTAGCGGGAGTAGGGAATGAGCAGTTCTTC	CASSGGLAGVGNEQFF
-	TRBV29-1	-	TRBJ2-6	TGCAGCGTTCCTGGTGGGAGCTCTGGGGCCAACGTCCTGACTTTC	CSVPGGSSGANVLTF
-	TRBV6-1	-	TRBJ1-1	TGTGCCAGCAGTGAATCCGGGACTGAAGCTTTCTTT	CASSESGTEAFF
-	TRBV3-1/TRBV3-2	once	TRBJ1-2	TGTGCCAGCAGCCAAGATCTTGACGGGAACTATGGCTACACCTTC	CASSQDLDGNYGYTF
TRBD2	TRBV5-1	-	TRBJ2-3	TGCGCCAGCAGCTTGGGGCTAGCGGGAGGGCCTGGTTTCACAGATACGCAGTATTTT	CASSLGLAGGPGFTDTQYF
-	TRBV7-9	-	TRBJ2-4	TGTGCCAGCAGCTTGATACAGGGATCCGCCAAAAACATTCAGTACTTC	CASSLIQGSAKNIQYF
TRBD2	TRBV9	-	TRBJ2-5	TGTGCCAGCAGCGTAGGGGAAATTCTAGCGGGAGTCGAGACCCAGTACTTC	CASSVGEILAGVETQYF
TRBD2	TRBV30	-	TRBJ2-4	TGTGCCTGGAGACCAGCGGGAGATCAATTAGGCAAAAACATTCAGTACTTC	CAWRPAGDQLGKNIQYF
-	TRBV30	few	TRBJ1-3	TGTGCCTGGAGTGGGAGCGGCAGGAGCTCTGGAAACACCATATATTTT	CAWSGSGRSSGNTIYF
-	TRBV28	-	TRBJ2-7	TGTGCCAGCAGTTTAAGTCCCGGGGTCTCCTACGAGCAGTACTTC	CASSLSPGVSYEQYF
-	TRBV18	-	TRBJ2-1	TGTGCCAGCTCAGGCGACAGCTCCTACAATGAGCAGTTCTTC	CASSGDSSYNEQFF
TRBD2	TRBV14	-	TRBJ2-1	TGTGCCAGCAGCCAAGGCCGGGGTAGCGGGAGGGACAATGAGCAGTTCTTC	CASSQGRGSGRDNEQFF
TRBD2	TRBV14	-	TRBJ2-3	TGTGCCAGCAGCCATGACCTCGGGTGGACTAGCGAGAGCACAGATACGCAGTATTTT	CASSHDLGWTSESTDTQYF
-	TRBV19	-	TRBJ2-7	TGTGCCAGTAGTACCCTAGATGAGCAGTACTTC	CASSTLDEQYF
TRBD2	TRBV20-1	-	TRBJ2-2	TGCAGTGCTAGTATACTAGCGGGAGCAAGCACCGGGGAGCTGTTTTTT	CSASILAGASTGELFF
-	TRBV5-1	-	TRBJ2-2	TGCGCCAGCAGCTTCAGCCGAGGGTCGACCGGGGAGCTGTTTTTT	CASSFSRGSTGELFF
TRBD2	TRBV5-4	-	TRBJ2-1	TGTGCCAGCAGCGGACTAGCGGGTGGCTCCTACAATGAGCAGTTCTTC	CASSGLAGGSYNEQFF
TRBD2	TRBV11-2	-	TRBJ2-1	TGTGCCAGCCCGAACCGGACTAGCGGTACCAGCTCCTACAATGAGCAGTTCTTC	CASPNRTSGTSSYNEQFF
-	TRBV28	-	TRBJ1-1	TGTGCCAGCAGTTCACAGGGTGGGGCCTTTAACACTGAAGCTTTCTTT	CASSSQGGAFNTEAFF
TRBD1	TRBV28	-	TRBJ1-2	TGTGCCAGCAGCCTCCGGGACAGGGCCTCCTATGGCTACACCTTC	CASSLRDRASYGYTF
TRBD2	TRBV11-2	-	TRBJ2-3	TGTGCCAGCCGTCGGACTAGCGGGAGAGGTGTGACGCAGTATTTT	CASRRTSGRGVTQYF
TRBD1	TRBV28	-	TRBJ2-4	TGTGCCAGCTCACGGACAGGGGGTTTAAACATTCAGTACTTC	CASSRTGGLNIQYF
-	TRBV29-1	-	TRBJ1-1	TGCAGCGTTGGGGCTATAAGGGGCCCCCTATGGACTGAAGCTTTCTTT	CSVGAIRGPLWTEAFF
-	TRBV14	-	TRBJ1-1	TGTGCCAGCAGCCAAGGGGCTTGGAACACTGAAGCTTTCTTT	CASSQGAWNTEAFF
-	TRBV2	-	TRBJ2-2	TGTGCCAGCACGGGTAGCGCAAACACCGGGGAGCTGTTTTTT	CASTGSANTGELFF
TRBD2	TRBV30	-	TRBJ2-3	TGTGCCTGGGCTAGACTAGCGGCAAGCACAGATACGCAGTATTTT	CAWARLAASTDTQYF